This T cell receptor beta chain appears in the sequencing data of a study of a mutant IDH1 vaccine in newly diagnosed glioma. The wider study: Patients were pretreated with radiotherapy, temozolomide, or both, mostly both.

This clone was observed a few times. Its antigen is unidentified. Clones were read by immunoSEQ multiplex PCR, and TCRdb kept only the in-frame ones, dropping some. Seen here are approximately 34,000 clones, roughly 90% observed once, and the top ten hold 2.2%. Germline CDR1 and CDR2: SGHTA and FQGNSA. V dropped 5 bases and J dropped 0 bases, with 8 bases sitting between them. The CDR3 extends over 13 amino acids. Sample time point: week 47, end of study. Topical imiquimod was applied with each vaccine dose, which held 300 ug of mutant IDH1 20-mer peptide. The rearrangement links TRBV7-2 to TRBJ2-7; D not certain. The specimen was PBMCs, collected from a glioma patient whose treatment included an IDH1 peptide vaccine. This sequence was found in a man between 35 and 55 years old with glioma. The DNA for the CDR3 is TGTGCCAGCAGCCCCCGAACCTCCTACGAGCAGTACTTC. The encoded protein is CASSPRTSYEQYF.